This T cell receptor beta chain was profiled in a study of blood T cell repertoires in COVID-19. Overall study context: Italy, Spain and the United States were the sources of the convalescent and acute COVID-19 samples. The analysed material was cDNA or gDNA that came from T cells, B-cell-depleted T cells, or PBMCs.

Seattle cases were enrolled at active infection and followed longitudinally. This CDR3 is built from 15 residues. V was trimmed by 2 bases and J by 10 bases, leaving 16 bases between them. Per germline, CDR1 SGHRS and CDR2 YFSETQ. The table came from immunoSEQ multiplex PCR; TCRdb's copy has only in-frame clones and leaves some out. The top ten hold about 2.2% of the sample, which has about 300,000 clones, roughly nine tenths seen once. The sample consisted of peripheral blood. The receptor's source is a woman aged 30 to 39 with COVID-19, enrolled during active disease. The chain links TRBV5-1 to TRBJ1-6, with no clear D. The CDR3 nucleotides read TGCGCCAGCAGCTTTTTAGGGCCGGAGGGATCACCCCTCCACTTT. It specifies CASSFLGPEGSPLHF.